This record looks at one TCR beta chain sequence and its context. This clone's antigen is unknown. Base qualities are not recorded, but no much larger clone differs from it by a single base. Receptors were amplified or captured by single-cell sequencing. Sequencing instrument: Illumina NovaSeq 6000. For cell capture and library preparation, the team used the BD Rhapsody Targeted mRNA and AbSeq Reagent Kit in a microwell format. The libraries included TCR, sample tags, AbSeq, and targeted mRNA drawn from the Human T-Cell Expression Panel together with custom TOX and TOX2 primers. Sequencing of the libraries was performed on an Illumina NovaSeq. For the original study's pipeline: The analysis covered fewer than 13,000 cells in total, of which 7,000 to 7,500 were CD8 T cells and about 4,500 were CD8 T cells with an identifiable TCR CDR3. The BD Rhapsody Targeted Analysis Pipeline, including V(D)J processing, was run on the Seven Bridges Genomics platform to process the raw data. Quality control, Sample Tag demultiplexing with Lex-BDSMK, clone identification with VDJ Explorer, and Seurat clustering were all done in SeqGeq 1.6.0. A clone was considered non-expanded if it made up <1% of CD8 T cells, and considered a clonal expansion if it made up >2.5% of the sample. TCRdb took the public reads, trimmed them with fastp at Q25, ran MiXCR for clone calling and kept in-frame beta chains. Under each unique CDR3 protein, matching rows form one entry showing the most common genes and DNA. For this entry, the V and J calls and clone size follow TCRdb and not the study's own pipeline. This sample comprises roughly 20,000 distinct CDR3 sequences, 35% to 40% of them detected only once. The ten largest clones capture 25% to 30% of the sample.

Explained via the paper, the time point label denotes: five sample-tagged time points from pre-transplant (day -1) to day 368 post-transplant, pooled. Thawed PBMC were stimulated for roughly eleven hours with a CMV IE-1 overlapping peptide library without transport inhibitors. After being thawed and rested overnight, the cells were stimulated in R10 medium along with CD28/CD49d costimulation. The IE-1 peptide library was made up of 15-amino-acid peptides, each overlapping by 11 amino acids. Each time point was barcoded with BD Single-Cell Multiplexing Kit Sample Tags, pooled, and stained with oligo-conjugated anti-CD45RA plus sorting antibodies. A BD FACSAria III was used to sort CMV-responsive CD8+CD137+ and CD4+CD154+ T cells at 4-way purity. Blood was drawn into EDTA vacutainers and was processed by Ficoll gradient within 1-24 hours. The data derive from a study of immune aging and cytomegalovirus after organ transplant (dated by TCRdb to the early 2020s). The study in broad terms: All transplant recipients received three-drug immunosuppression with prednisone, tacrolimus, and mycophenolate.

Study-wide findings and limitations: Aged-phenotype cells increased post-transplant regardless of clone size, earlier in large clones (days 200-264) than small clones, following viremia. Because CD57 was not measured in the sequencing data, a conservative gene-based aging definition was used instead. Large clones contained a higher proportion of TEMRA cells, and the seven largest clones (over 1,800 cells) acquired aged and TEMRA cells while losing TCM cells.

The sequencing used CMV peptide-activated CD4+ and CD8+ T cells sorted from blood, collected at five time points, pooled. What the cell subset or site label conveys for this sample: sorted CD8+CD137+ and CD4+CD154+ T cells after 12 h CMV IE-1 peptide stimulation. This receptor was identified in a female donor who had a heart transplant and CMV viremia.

The CDR3 in this case is CASSQSHLNTEAFF. The DNA sequence reads TGCGCCAGCAGCCAAAGCCATCTGAACACTGAAGCTTTCTTT. The rearrangement joined TRBV4-1 to TRBJ1-1, with no reliable assignment of the D segment. CDR1 is given as MGHRA and CDR2 as YSYEKL, both from the germline V gene. V and J lose 2 bases and 0 bases, and a span of 7 bases separates them. The CDR3 sequence holds 14 residues, the cysteine and phenylalanine included. Here the CDR3 DNA is all that survives: 42 bases in frame from base 1.